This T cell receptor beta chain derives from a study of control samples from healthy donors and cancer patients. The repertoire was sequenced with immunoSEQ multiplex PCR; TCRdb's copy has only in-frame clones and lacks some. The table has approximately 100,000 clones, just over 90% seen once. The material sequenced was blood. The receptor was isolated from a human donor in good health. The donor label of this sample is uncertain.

DNA for the CDR3: TGCGCCAGCAGTGAGCTCCCCCGGGACAGGGGGCGGTTACTAGCGGGGGGGAACAACTACGAGCAGTACGTC. This encodes CASSELPRDRGRLLAGGNNYEQYV. The gene calls are TRBV10-1 and TRBJ2-7, with D tentatively TRBD2 (13 bases). The V gene's germline CDR1 is WNHNN and CDR2 SYGVQD (reference sequence). V was cut by 2 bases and J by 3 bases, with 41 bases left in between. The CDR3 length is 24 residues.